The 10 T cell receptor beta chains below come from one sample, sequenced in a study of low-dose radiotherapy and immunotherapy resistance in tumors. Priming of first-strand cDNA relied on TRAV- and TRBV-specific primers (covering alpha and beta chains). Amplification, which lasted roughly 20 PCR cycles, used a constant-region primer and V-primer adapter to amplify TCRs. Each CDR3 protein gets one entry after TCRdb re-called the reads with MiXCR. This sample has about 58,000 distinct CDR3 sequences, with about 25% found just once. Time point denoted: after trial treatment. Treatment of the sample: LDRT plus nivolumab, ipilimumab, low-dose cyclophosphamide and aspirin (RACIN trial). The starting material was PBMCs, obtained after low-dose radiotherapy plus immunotherapy. The receptor set was obtained from a male donor with prostate cancer.

This chain uses TRBV6-5 with TRBJ2-1; 8 bases agree with TRBD2. The CDR3 spans 16 residues. Germline-derived CDR1 and CDR2 are MNHEY and SVGAGI. V dropped 1 base and J dropped 7; count of bases not matched to a gene: 9. Here the CDR3 reads CASSYLSGGGNNEQFF. The CDR3 DNA reads as TGTGCCAGCAGTTACTTGTCGGGGGGGGGTAATAATGAGCAGTTCTTC.

This clonotype has a count of ten or more. This sequence joins TRBV6-2 or TRBV6-3 and TRBJ1-1, with TRBD1 matching over 8 bases. CDR3 size: 17 residues. Germline values: CDR1 MNHEY, CDR2 SVGEGT. With V trimmed by 0 bases and J by 1 base, 7 bases remained unmatched. This CDR3 is CASSYSVTGTGNTEAFF. The CDR3 bases are TGTGCCAGCAGTTACTCGGTAACCGGGACAGGGAACACTGAAGCTTTCTTT.

This chain uses TRBV5-1 with TRBJ2-3, with 7 bases fitting TRBD1. The J segment lost 2 bases and the V segment lost 4 bases, leaving 4 bases of the junction unmatched. CDR3 length: 14 residues. The V gene's germline CDR1 is SGHRS and CDR2 YFSETQ. The DNA for the CDR3 is TGCGCCAGCAGCAAAGGACAGGCCACAGATACGCAGTATTTT. Translating it yields CASSKGQATDTQYF. Variable domain in full (rest from reference TRBV5-1 and TRBJ2-3): KAGVTQTPRYLIKTRGQQVTLSCSPISGHRSVSWYQQTPGQGLQFLFEYFSETQRNKGNFPGRFSGRQFSNSRSEMNVSTLELGDSALYLCASSKGQATDTQYFGPGTRLTVL.

This clonotype was seen many times. V is TRBV2 and J is TRBJ1-2; D may be TRBD1 (6 bases). V was shortened by 2 bases and J by 3 bases, with 10 bases between the two germline ends. Germline-derived CDR1 and CDR2 are SNHLY and FYNNEI. This CDR3 is built from 14 residues. The CDR3 region is CASSERGRDYGYTF. The CDR3 nucleotides read TGTGCCAGCAGTGAACGGGGGCGAGACTATGGCTACACCTTC.

This clonotype was detected many times. V usage is TRBV20-1 and J usage is TRBJ2-4; D possibly corresponds to TRBD2 (5 bases). The ends were cut back, 6 bases at V and 0 bases at J, with 12 bases in the middle. This CDR3 contains 14 residues. CDR1 and CDR2 from the germline V gene are DFQATT and SNEGSKA (reference sequence). Here the CDR3 reads CSASGLLAKNIQYF. The DNA for the CDR3 is TGCAGTGCATCGGGGTTACTAGCCAAAAACATTCAGTACTTC.

In its sample, this clonotype was seen many times. The chain has TRBV20-1 and TRBJ2-7, with 14 nucleotides matching TRBD2. The CDR3 is made up of 16 amino acids. V trimming: 6 bases; J trimming: 1 base; junction bases outside the gene matches: 8. CDR1 DFQATT and CDR2 SNEGSKA come from the germline V gene (reference sequence). CDR3 residues: CSAGTSGSRSSYEQYF. CDR3 nucleotides: TGCAGTGCCGGGACTAGCGGGAGTAGATCTTCCTACGAGCAGTACTTC.

This clonotype was recorded at least ten times. J is TRBJ2-2 and V is TRBV6-2 or TRBV6-3; the match to TRBD2 covers 9 bases. V dropped 3 bases and J dropped 5; count of bases not matched to a gene: 13. CDR1 is MNHEY, CDR2 SVGEGT, per germline. The CDR3 contains 18 residues. This CDR3 is CASSYQSGGGAWTGELFF. In nucleotides, the CDR3 is TGTGCCAGCAGTTATCAGTCCGGCGGGGGGGCATGGACCGGGGAGCTGTTTTTT.

This clonotype occurred many times. V usage is TRBV20-1 and J usage is TRBJ2-5; D gene uncertain. Germline CDR1 reads DFQATT; CDR2 reads SNEGSKA (reference sequence). This CDR3 is 14 amino acids long. Trimming cost V 0 bases and J 5 bases, with 13 bases left between them. The CDR3 reads CSARDRLGMETQYF. CDR3 coding DNA: TGCAGTGCTAGAGATAGGCTGGGAATGGAGACCCAGTACTTC.

This clonotype was seen at least ten times. The V call is TRBV14, the J call TRBJ1-6; TRBD1 matches 7 bases. Per the germline V gene, CDR1 is SGHDN and CDR2 is FVKESK. V lost 1 base to trimming and J lost 4 bases; unmatched junction nucleotides: 1. The CDR3 runs to 15 residues. The CDR3 loop is CASSQVQGYNSPLHF. DNA of the CDR3: TGTGCCAGCAGCCAAGTACAGGGGTATAATTCACCCCTCCACTTT.

The chain joins TRBV5-6 to TRBJ2-5, with D unclear. The V end lost 1 base, the J end lost 1 base, and 8 bases lay between the germline ends. CDR1 is SGHDT, CDR2 YYEEEE, per germline. The CDR3 spans 14 residues. The CDR3 spells CASSLPPPQETQYF. As DNA, the CDR3 is TGTGCCAGCAGCTTGCCCCCCCCCCAAGAGACCCAGTACTTC.